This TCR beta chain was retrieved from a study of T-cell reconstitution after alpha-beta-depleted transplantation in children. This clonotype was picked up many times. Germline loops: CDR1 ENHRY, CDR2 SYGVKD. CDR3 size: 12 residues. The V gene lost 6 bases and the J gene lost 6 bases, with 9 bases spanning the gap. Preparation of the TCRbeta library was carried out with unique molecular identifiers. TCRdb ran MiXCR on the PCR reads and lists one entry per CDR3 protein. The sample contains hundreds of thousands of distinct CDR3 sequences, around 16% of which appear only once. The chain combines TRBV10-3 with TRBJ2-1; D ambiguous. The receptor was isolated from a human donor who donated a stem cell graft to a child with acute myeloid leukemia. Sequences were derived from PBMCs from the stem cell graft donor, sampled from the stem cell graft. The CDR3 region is CAIRVKGNEQFF. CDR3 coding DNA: TGTGCCATCAGGGTAAAAGGCAATGAGCAGTTCTTC.